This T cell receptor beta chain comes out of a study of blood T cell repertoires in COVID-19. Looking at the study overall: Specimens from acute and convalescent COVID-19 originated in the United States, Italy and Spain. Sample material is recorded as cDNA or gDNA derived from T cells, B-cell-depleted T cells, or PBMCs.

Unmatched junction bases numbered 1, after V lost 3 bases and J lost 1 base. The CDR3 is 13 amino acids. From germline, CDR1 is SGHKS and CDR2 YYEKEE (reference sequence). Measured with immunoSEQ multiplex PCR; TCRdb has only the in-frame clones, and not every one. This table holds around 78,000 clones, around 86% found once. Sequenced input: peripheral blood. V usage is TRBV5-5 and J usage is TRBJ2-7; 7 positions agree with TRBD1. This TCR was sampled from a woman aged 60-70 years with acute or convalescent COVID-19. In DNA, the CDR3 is TGTGCCAGCAGCTGGGACAGATCCTACGAGCAGTACTTC. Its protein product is CASSWDRSYEQYF.